This T cell receptor (beta chain) was recorded in a study of CD8+CD57+ T cells in acquired aplastic anemia. Genomic DNA acted as the template from which TCR beta VDJ combination and CDR3 sequence profiling were carried out. TCRdb fed the reads into MiXCR, producing one record per CDR3 protein. The table has hundreds of thousands of distinct CDR3 sequences, over 25% seen once; the top ten hold around 0.82%. In patients chosen for sequencing, flow cytometry had shown CD8+CD57+ cell expansion. Severe acquired aplastic anemia was present in every patient. The sample was sorted CD4+, CD8+, or CD8+CD57+ T cells (not recorded which) from PBMCs. The receptor was derived from a human donor with aplastic anemia.

The CDR3 coding sequence is TGTGCCAGCAGCTTGGGGGGAGGTTACGAGCAGTACGTC. Translating it yields CASSLGGGYEQYV. The chain combines TRBV7-9 with TRBJ2-7, with a tentative D call TRBD2 (6 bases). Germline CDR1 reads SEHNR; CDR2 reads FQNEAQ (reference sequence). The V and J ends lost 3 bases and 4 bases respectively, with 10 bases between them. The CDR3 has 13 residues.